Listed here are 27 T cell receptor beta chains from one sample, sequenced in a study of Ad26.COV2.S vaccination and SARS-CoV-2 variants. Documented treatment: 15 to 20 received Ad26.COV2.S at low or high dose, single or two shots; several received placebo; per-sample allocation not given. Sample collection was performed on day 63 after the first vaccine or placebo injection. The table came from immunoSEQ multiplex PCR; TCRdb's copy has only in-frame clones and leaves some out. The repertoire consists of about 350,000 clones, with approximately 90% occurring once and the leading ten covering 5%. This specimen was peripheral blood, taken in a trial of Ad26.COV2.S vaccine versus placebo. These receptors were collected from a person between 18 and 60 years old who received the Ad26.COV2.S COVID-19 vaccine or a placebo.

The chain uses TRBV7-2 and TRBJ2-2; 9 nucleotides align to TRBD2. The germline gives CDR1 SGHTA, CDR2 FQGNSA. The V and J ends lost 4 bases and 1 base, in that order; junction bases with no gene match: 1. This CDR3 is built from 15 residues. Here the CDR3 DNA reads TGTGCCAGCAGCTATAGCGGGGGGAACACCGGGGAGCTGTTTTTT. Its protein product is CASSYSGGNTGELFF.

The chain employs TRBV2 and TRBJ1-1; no definite D call. The CDR3 has 15 amino acids. Germline lookup yields CDR1 SNHLY and CDR2 FYNNEI. V gave up 3 bases and J gave up 0 bases, with 11 bases separating them. CDR3 DNA sequence: TGTGCCAGCAGTGAGGGCAGAAGGATGAACACTGAAGCTTTCTTT. Amino acids: CASSEGRRMNTEAFF.

V is TRBV5-1 and J is TRBJ2-3; 10 bases are shared with TRBD2. Germline CDR1 and CDR2: SGHRS and YFSETQ. This CDR3 has 17 amino acids. The trim removed 3 bases at V and 3 bases at J, leaving 10 bases unmatched. As DNA, the CDR3 is TGCGCCAGCAGCTCGGCCCGAAGCGGGGGGGCAACAGATACGCAGTATTTT. It specifies CASSSARSGGATDTQYF. Filled out from reference TRBV5-1 and TRBJ2-3, the complete variable domain reads KAGVTQTPRYLIKTRGQQVTLSCSPISGHRSVSWYQQTPGQGLQFLFEYFSETQRNKGNFPGRFSGRQFSNSRSEMNVSTLELGDSALYLCASSSARSGGATDTQYFGPGTRLTVL.

This clone was detected only once. The V call is TRBV19, the J call TRBJ1-6; D call uncertain. V was shortened by 5 bases and J by 10 bases, with 18 bases between the two germline ends. The CDR3 is 15 amino acids. The germline V gene encodes CDR1 LNHDA and CDR2 SQIVND (reference sequence). CDR3 nucleotide sequence: TGTGCCAGTAGTGTTAGCACAGAGGCAGGATCACCCCTCCACTTT. Its protein product is CASSVSTEAGSPLHF.

V gene TRBV5-4 combines with J gene TRBJ2-2, with 7 nucleotides matching TRBD2. This CDR3 has 16 residues. The germline V gene encodes CDR1 SGHNT and CDR2 YYREEE (reference sequence). Germline trimming cut 3 bases from V and 6 bases from J; bases unmatched to any gene: 11. CDR3 residues: CASSSAAGSGPGELFF. DNA for the CDR3: TGTGCCAGCAGCTCGGCAGCGGGATCGGGTCCCGGGGAGCTGTTTTTT.

This clone was counted only a few times. The chain's CDR3 is CASSLTSGTGELFF. The CDR3 DNA follows: TGTGCCAGCAGCCTAACATCGGGAACGGGGGAGCTGTTTTTT. The chain employs TRBV7-9 and TRBJ2-2, with TRBD2 as a possible D gene (5 bases). There are 14 residues in the CDR3. Germline CDR1 SEHNR, CDR2 FQNEAQ (reference sequence). V lost 5 bases, J lost 8 bases, and 15 bases lay in between.

The chain is built from TRBV19 and TRBJ2-5; D not resolved. Trimming took 5 bases from V and 4 from J, leaving 17 bases between them. CDR1 and CDR2 from the germline V gene are LNHDA and SQIVND (reference sequence). The CDR3 is 15 residues long. DNA for the CDR3: TGTGCCAGTAGTGCATGGGTGGGGATCGGAGAGACCCAGTACTTC. Translation gives CASSAWVGIGETQYF.

This clone appeared a single time. The chain carries TRBV7-3 and TRBJ2-1; the D is unclear. Trimming stripped 2 bases from V and 0 bases from J, with 8 bases between. The CDR3 is 15 residues long. Germline loops: CDR1 SGHTA, CDR2 FQGTGA. CDR3 DNA: TGTGCCAGCAGCTTAGCAAGAAGCTCCTACAATGAGCAGTTCTTC. Residues: CASSLARSSYNEQFF.

The V gene is TRBV24-1, the J gene TRBJ2-1; possibly TRBD2 for D (6 bases). The V end was cut by 1 base, the J end by 3 bases, with 12 bases between. Germline CDR1 reads KGHDR; CDR2 reads SFDVKD. The CDR3 extends over 16 amino acids. CDR3 in amino acids: CATSDFTGDLYNEQFF. The DNA of the CDR3 is TGTGCCACCAGTGATTTTACGGGAGATCTCTACAATGAGCAGTTCTTC.

The chain combines TRBV30 with TRBJ2-5; D uncertain. CDR1 and CDR2 from the germline V gene are GTSNPN and SVGIG (reference sequence). Trimming took 2 bases from V and 9 from J, leaving 16 bases between them. The CDR3 is 13 amino acids. For the CDR3, the DNA is TGTGCCTGGAGTCCCGGACGGAATAGGCCCCAGTACTTC. It is translated as CAWSPGRNRPQYF.

As regards this clone: Other DNA sequences from this sample encode an identical CDR3 as well. The V call is TRBV9, the J call TRBJ2-1; 8 nucleotides match TRBD2. The germline V gene encodes CDR1 SGDLS and CDR2 YYNGEE. The CDR3 totals 15 residues. V was clipped by 0 bases and J by 2 bases; unmatched bases: 1. In DNA form, the CDR3 reads TGTGCCAGCAGCGTAGGAGCGGGAGCCTACAATGAGCAGTTCTTC. As protein: CASSVGAGAYNEQFF.

The CDR3 region has the DNA TGCGCCAGCAGCCAAGATTTGCGGGACAGGGGATCGGGTGGCTACACCTTC. Translated: CASSQDLRDRGSGGYTF. The chain carries TRBV4-3 and TRBJ1-2; 10 bases fit TRBD1. Germline-derived CDR1 and CDR2 are LGHNA and YSLEER. The CDR3 is 17 residues long. The ends lost 0 bases at V and 7 bases at J; junction bases unmatched: 11.

The genes are TRBV13 and TRBJ2-7; TRBD1 agrees at 10 bases. There are 17 residues in the CDR3. The V gene's germline CDR1 is PRHDT and CDR2 FYEKMQ (reference sequence). With 4 bases clipped from V and 8 bases from J, the junction kept 17 bases outside the gene matches. The CDR3 is CASSSSTGGGLYIKQYF. The DNA for the CDR3 is TGTGCCAGCAGCTCTTCGACAGGGGGCGGGTTATATATAAAGCAGTACTTC.

This chain connects TRBV12-3 or TRBV12-4 to TRBJ2-3; D ambiguous. This CDR3 comprises 13 residues. V was trimmed by 5 bases and J by 0 bases, leaving 6 bases between them. CDR3 coding DNA: TGTGCCAGCAGTCTGCTGAGCACAGATACGCAGTATTTT. Its protein is CASSLLSTDTQYF.

V usage is TRBV25-1 and J usage is TRBJ1-2; the match to TRBD1 covers 7 bases. This CDR3 has 11 residues. Germline CDR1 is MGHDK and CDR2 is SYGVNS. The V and J ends lost 8 bases and 4 bases, in that order; junction bases with no gene match: 1. This chain's CDR3 is CASRDSYGYTF. The DNA of the CDR3 is TGTGCCAGCCGGGACAGCTATGGCTACACCTTC.

The chain joins TRBV12-3 or TRBV12-4 to TRBJ1-2; D is possibly TRBD1 (5 bases). The CDR3 sequence is 13 residues long. Trimming removed 3 bases from V and 8 bases from J, with 13 bases in between. CDR3 nucleotides: TGTGCCAGCAGTTTGGGGCCGGGAGGCGGCTACACCTTC. Translation gives CASSLGPGGGYTF.

CDR3: CASSAGTSPINEQYF. CDR3 coding DNA: TGTGCCAGCAGCGCCGGGACGAGCCCTATCAACGAGCAGTACTTC. This rearrangement joins TRBV11-2 to TRBJ2-7; either TRBD1 or TRBD2 may supply D (5 bases each). The germline V gene encodes CDR1 SGHAT and CDR2 FQNNGV. V was shortened by 5 bases and J by 5 bases, with 19 bases between the two germline ends. The CDR3 has 15 residues.

This chain links TRBV24-1 with TRBJ2-5; 13 bases are shared with TRBD2. V dropped 4 bases and J dropped 2; count of bases not matched to a gene: 3. Germline CDR1 KGHDR, CDR2 SFDVKD. The CDR3 totals 16 residues. CDR3 in DNA: TGTGCCACCAGTGACCCGGGACTAGCGGGACAAGAGACCCAGTACTTC. This codes for CATSDPGLAGQETQYF.

This chain links TRBV4-1 with TRBJ2-2; the D gene is possibly TRBD1 (5 bases). The CDR3 length is 15 residues. Trimming took 4 bases from V and 1 from J, leaving 10 bases between them. Germline CDR1 MGHRA, CDR2 YSYEKL. CDR3 coding DNA: TGCGCCAGCAGCCCGCGCGGACAGAACACCGGGGAGCTGTTTTTT. Encoded protein: CASSPRGQNTGELFF.

The rearrangement uses TRBV18 and TRBJ1-2; TRBD1 matches at 8 bases. The trim removed 3 bases at V and 6 bases at J, leaving 9 bases unmatched. The CDR3 spans 15 residues. Germline V gene sequence: CDR1 KGHSH, CDR2 LQKENI. CDR3 in amino acids: CASSPWTGRRDGYTF. The CDR3, as DNA: TGTGCCAGCTCACCTTGGACAGGGAGGAGGGATGGCTACACCTTC.

The chain couples TRBV10-3 to TRBJ2-7, with 8 nucleotides matching TRBD1. The CDR3 sequence is 16 residues long. The germline gives CDR1 ENHRY, CDR2 SYGVKD. V lost 0 bases and J lost 3; bases outside the gene matches: 7. CDR3 amino acids: CAISESGRGLHYEQYF. CDR3 DNA sequence: TGTGCCATCAGTGAGTCGGGCAGGGGGCTTCACTACGAGCAGTACTTC.

This clone has only a few counts. The V gene is TRBV2, the J gene TRBJ1-1; D is perhaps TRBD1 (5 bases). The V and J ends lost 6 bases and 0 bases respectively, with 14 bases between them. Germline-derived CDR1 and CDR2 are SNHLY and FYNNEI. CDR3 length: 15 amino acids. The CDR3 region is CASRETGLLNTEAFF. The CDR3 coding sequence is TGTGCCAGCAGAGAAACGGGACTCCTGAACACTGAAGCTTTCTTT. The full variable domain, completed using reference TRBV2 and TRBJ1-1, is EPEVTQTPSHQVTQMGQEVILRCVPISNHLYFYWYRQILGQKVEFLVSFYNNEISEKSEIFDDQFSVERPDGSNFTLKIRSTKLEDSAMYFCASRETGLLNTEAFFGQGTRLTVV.

This chain uses TRBV7-2 with TRBJ2-2; perhaps TRBD1 as D (7 bases). Germline V gene data show CDR1 as SGHTA and CDR2 as FQGNSA. V dropped 2 bases and J dropped 5 bases, with 15 bases sitting between them. The CDR3 totals 16 residues. The CDR3 DNA is TGTGCCAGCAGCTTATCGCCAGGGGGGCAAACCGGGGAGCTGTTTTTT. Protein sequence: CASSLSPGGQTGELFF.

The chain joins TRBV28 to TRBJ2-6; no reliable D call. The CDR3 runs to 15 residues. Looked up from germline, CDR1 is MDHEN and CDR2 is SYDVKM. Between the trimmed V and J ends, which lost 6 bases and 4 bases, there was a span of 13 bases. CDR3 amino acids: CASSRHNLGANVLTF. In DNA form, the CDR3 reads TGTGCCAGCAGCCGCCATAATTTGGGGGCCAACGTCCTGACTTTC.

CDR3 coding DNA: TGTGCCAGCAGCTTAGGGCGAGGCGGGACAGGGAGGATGAACACTGAAGCTTTCTTT. Amino acids: CASSLGRGGTGRMNTEAFF. J is TRBJ1-1 and V is TRBV7-2; 9 bases match TRBD1. Unmatched junction bases numbered 12, after V lost 1 base and J lost 0 bases. CDR1 and CDR2 (germline): SGHTA, FQGNSA. The CDR3 has 19 amino acids. Full variable domain (missing parts from reference TRBV7-2 and TRBJ1-1): GAGVSQSPSNKVTEKGKDVELRCDPISGHTALYWYRQSLGQGLEFLIYFQGNSAPDKSGLPSDRFSAERTGGSVSTLTIQRTQQEDSAVYLCASSLGRGGTGRMNTEAFFGQGTRLTVV.

The CDR3: CASSPFTGTGSYTF. In nucleotides, the CDR3 is TGTGCCAGCTCACCATTTACCGGGACAGGGAGCTACACCTTC. V is TRBV18 and J is TRBJ1-2; 9 bases are a match to TRBD1. V lost 2 bases to trimming and J lost 9 bases; unmatched junction nucleotides: 7. Germline V gene lookup returns CDR1 KGHSH and CDR2 LQKENI. The CDR3 loop spans 14 amino acids.

Here the CDR3 DNA reads TGTGCCAGCATCAAGACTAGCGGCCGATCCTACAATGAGCAGTTCTTC. Translating gives CASIKTSGRSYNEQFF. The J gene is TRBJ2-1, the V gene TRBV7-2; 9 bases line up with TRBD2. The CDR3 sequence is 16 residues long. V trimming: 7 bases; J trimming: 1 base; junction bases outside the gene matches: 8. The germline V gene encodes CDR1 SGHTA and CDR2 FQGNSA.